This TCR beta chain emerged from a study of T cell changes during pregnancy in multiple sclerosis. The method was immunoSEQ multiplex PCR; TCRdb's version includes in-frame clones alone and lacks a portion of them. Among some 40,000 clones listed, over 80% were seen once. The germline CDR1 and CDR2 sequences are SGDLS and YYNGEE. The CDR3 runs to 14 residues. Deletions cut 4 bases from V and 4 bases from J, with 12 bases between. The receptor comes from a female donor with multiple sclerosis, enrolled in a pregnancy study. The chain carries TRBV9 and TRBJ1-3; D ambiguous. Sequencing was done on a sample of peripheral blood. The CDR3 nucleotides are TGTGCCAGCAGCCCCCGGGTTGCCGGAAACACCATATATTTT. Translation gives CASSPRVAGNTIYF.